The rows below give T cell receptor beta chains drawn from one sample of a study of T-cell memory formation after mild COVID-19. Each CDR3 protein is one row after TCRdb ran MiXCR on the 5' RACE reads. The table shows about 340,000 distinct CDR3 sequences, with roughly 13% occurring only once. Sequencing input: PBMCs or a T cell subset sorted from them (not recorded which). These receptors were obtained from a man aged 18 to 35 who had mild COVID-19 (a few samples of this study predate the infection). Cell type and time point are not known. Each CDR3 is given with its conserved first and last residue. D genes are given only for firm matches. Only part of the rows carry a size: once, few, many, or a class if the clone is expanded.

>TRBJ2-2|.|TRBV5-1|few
TGCGCCAGCAGCTTGGATGGGCAGGGGGAGCTGTTTTTT
CASSLDGQGELFF
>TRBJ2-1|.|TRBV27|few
TGTGCCAGCAGTCCCACGGGACATGGCAATGAGCAGTTCTTC
CASSPTGHGNEQFF
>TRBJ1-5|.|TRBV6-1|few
TGTGCCAGCAGTGAGGAACAGCCCCAGCATTTT
CASSEEQPQHF
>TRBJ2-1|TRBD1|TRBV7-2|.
TGTGCCAGCAGCCAACCGGGACAGTCCTACAATGAGCAGTTCTTC
CASSQPGQSYNEQFF
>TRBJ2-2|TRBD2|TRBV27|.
TGTGCCAGCAGCATAGCGGGGGCCCGCACCGGGGAGCTGTTTTTT
CASSIAGARTGELFF
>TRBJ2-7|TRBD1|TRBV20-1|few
TGCAGTGCTAGAGCTCTGGGGGACAGGGAATCCGAGCAGTACTTC
CSARALGDRESEQYF
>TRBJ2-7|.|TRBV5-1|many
TGCGCCAGCAGCCGTGAACCCTACGAGCAGTACTTC
CASSREPYEQYF
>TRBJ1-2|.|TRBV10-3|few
TGTGCCATCAGGGGGTCTAACTATGGCTACACCTTC
CAIRGSNYGYTF
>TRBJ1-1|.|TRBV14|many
TGTGCCAGCAGCCAAGGGGGCGCCTTAAACACTGAAGCTTTCTTT
CASSQGGALNTEAFF
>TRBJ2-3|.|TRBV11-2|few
TGTGCCAGCAGCTTAGATCGGAGTCCTGAGCAAGATACGCAGTATTTT
CASSLDRSPEQDTQYF
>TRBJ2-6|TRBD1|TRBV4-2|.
TGTGCCAGCAGCCGAGGGACAGGGGAAACTGGGGCCAACGTCCTGACTTTC
CASSRGTGETGANVLTF
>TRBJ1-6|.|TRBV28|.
TGTGCCAGCTCTAAGCTTAATTCACCCCTCCACTTT
CASSKLNSPLHF
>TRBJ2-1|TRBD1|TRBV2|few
TGTGCCAGCAGTGAGGACAGGGAAGATACGGGAGAGCAGTTCTTC
CASSEDREDTGEQFF
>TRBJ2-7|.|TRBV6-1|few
TGTGCCAGCAGTGAGAGACAGGAGGCCTACGAGCAGTACTTC
CASSERQEAYEQYF
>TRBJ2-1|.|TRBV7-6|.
TGTGCCAGCAGCTTATACTGGGGTGACGATGAGCAGTTCTTC
CASSLYWGDDEQFF
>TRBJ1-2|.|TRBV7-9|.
TGTGCCAGCGGGCGGGGCCCCTATGGCTACACCTTC
CASGRGPYGYTF
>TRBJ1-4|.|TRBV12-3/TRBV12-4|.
TGTGCCAGCAGCCGAGCGGGATCGGGCGAAAAACTGTTTTTT
CASSRAGSGEKLFF
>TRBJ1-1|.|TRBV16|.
TGTGCCAGCAGCCAAAGCTCACTCTTTGAAGCTTTCTTT
CASSQSSLFEAFF
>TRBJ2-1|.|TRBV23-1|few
TGCGCCAGGGAGCAGGGAAAGGGGGCCTACAATGAGCAGTTCTTC
CAREQGKGAYNEQFF
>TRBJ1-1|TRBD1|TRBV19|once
TGTGCCACCCGGGGCAGGGGGCGCGTCACTGAAGCTTTCTTT
CATRGRGRVTEAFF
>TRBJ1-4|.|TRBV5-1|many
TGCGCCAGCAGCCCTCGGGAGGGAGGGGATGAAAAACTGTTTTTT
CASSPREGGDEKLFF
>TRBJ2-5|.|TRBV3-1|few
TGTGCCAGCAGCCTTCAGCCGATGGAGACCCAGTACTTC
CASSLQPMETQYF
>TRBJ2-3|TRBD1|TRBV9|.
TGTGCCAGCAGCGTGGGACAGGGAAGCACAGATACGCAGTATTTT
CASSVGQGSTDTQYF
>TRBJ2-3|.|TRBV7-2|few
TGTGCCACCCATGCGACTGTCACAGATACGCAGTATTTT
CATHATVTDTQYF
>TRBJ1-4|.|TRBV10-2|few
TGCGCCAGCAAGGGGCAGTCGAATGAAAAACTGTTTTTT
CASKGQSNEKLFF
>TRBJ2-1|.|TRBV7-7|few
TGTGCTAGCAGCTTAGGGTGGACAGATTACAATGAGCAGTTCTTC
CASSLGWTDYNEQFF
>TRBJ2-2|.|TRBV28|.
TGTGCCAGCAGCATCCCACAGGGATCCGGGGAGCTGTTTTTT
CASSIPQGSGELFF
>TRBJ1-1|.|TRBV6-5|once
TGTGCCAGCAGTTACGGAGTGAGGAACACTGAAGCTTTCTTT
CASSYGVRNTEAFF
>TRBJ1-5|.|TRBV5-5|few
TGTGCCAGCAGCTTGGTCCAGGACATGTTCAATCAGCCCCAGCATTTT
CASSLVQDMFNQPQHF
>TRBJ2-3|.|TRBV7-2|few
TGTGCCAGCAGTTTGCGACAGGCGGATACGCAGTATTTT
CASSLRQADTQYF
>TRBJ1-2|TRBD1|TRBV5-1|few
TGCGCCAGCAGCCGGGACAGCCGTAACTATGGCTACACCTTC
CASSRDSRNYGYTF
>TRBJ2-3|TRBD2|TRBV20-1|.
TGCAGTGCTAGTGACGGGGGGGCCAAAGATACGCAGTATTTT
CSASDGGAKDTQYF
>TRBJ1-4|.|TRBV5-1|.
TGCGCCAGCAGCCAGCAGGGAAGTGAAAAACTGTTTTTT
CASSQQGSEKLFF
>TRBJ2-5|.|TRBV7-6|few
TGTGCCAGCAGCCCAAGGTCGGGGGTACGGGAGACCCAGTACTTC
CASSPRSGVRETQYF
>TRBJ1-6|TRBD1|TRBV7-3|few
TGTGCCAGCAGCTTAGTGCAGGGGGATTCACCCCTCCACTTT
CASSLVQGDSPLHF
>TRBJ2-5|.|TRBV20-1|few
TGCAGTCCCTATGGGGGGGCCGGGACCCAGTACTTC
CSPYGGAGTQYF
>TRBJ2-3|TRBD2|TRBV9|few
TGTGCCAGCAGCCCAACGACTAGCGGGAACACAGATACGCAGTATTTT
CASSPTTSGNTDTQYF
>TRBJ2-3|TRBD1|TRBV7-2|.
TGTGCCAGCAGCTTTCGACAGGGATACACAGATACGCAGTATTTT
CASSFRQGYTDTQYF
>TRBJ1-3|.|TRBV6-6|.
TGTGCCAGCAGTTACTCGAGGCCAAACTCTGGAAACACCATATATTTT
CASSYSRPNSGNTIYF
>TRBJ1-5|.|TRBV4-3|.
TGCGCCAGCAGCCAACGTGCGACAGCACCGGGGCCCCAGAATTTT
CASSQRATAPGPQNF
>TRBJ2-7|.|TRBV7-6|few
TGTGCCAGCAGCTTTGGCTCATTTCGGGGCGAGCAGTACTTC
CASSFGSFRGEQYF
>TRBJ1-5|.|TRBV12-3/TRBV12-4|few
TGTGCCAGCAGTTTAGCGATGCCTAGGGGAGGACAGCCCCAGCATTTT
CASSLAMPRGGQPQHF
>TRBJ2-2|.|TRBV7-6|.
TGTGCCAGCAGCTTAGACGAGGGGGGGCTGAACACCGGGGAGCTGTTTTTT
CASSLDEGGLNTGELFF
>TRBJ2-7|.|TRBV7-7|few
TGTGCCAGCAGCCCGGCTCCTAAGGGGTCCAACGAGCAGTACTTC
CASSPAPKGSNEQYF
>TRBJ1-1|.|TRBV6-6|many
TGTGCCAGCAGTTACTCGCGGGAAAGGGAAGCTTTCTTT
CASSYSREREAFF
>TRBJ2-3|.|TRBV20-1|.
TGCAGTGCTAGGTCGGGAAGCACAGATACGCAGTATTTT
CSARSGSTDTQYF
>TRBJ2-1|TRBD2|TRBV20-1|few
TGCAGTGCCCTCCGCGAAGCGGGGGTAAGTGAGCAGTTCTTC
CSALREAGVSEQFF
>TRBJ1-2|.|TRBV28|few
TGTGCCAGCAGCTACAGGGATGGCTACACCTTC
CASSYRDGYTF